This TCR beta chain is from a study of healthy donors' naive CD4 and CD8 T cells. With 7 bases removed from V and 4 bases from J, the gap between germline ends came to 19 bases. CDR3 size: 15 residues. Looked up from germline, CDR1 is MNHEY and CDR2 is SVGAGI. A linear amplification protocol produced the TCR libraries from around 510 ng of total RNA. TCRdb reprocessed the reads with MiXCR, giving one entry per CDR3 protein. The sample yields about 180,000 distinct CDR3 sequences, about 70% seen once. With respect to this clonotype: As yet, its antigen is unknown.

Sorting defined naive CD4+ as CD4+CD8-CD45RO-CD45RA+ and naive CD8+ as CD8+CD4-CD45RA+CD27bright. The study's findings and limits: Negatively charged CDR3s marked CD8+ lineage; positively charged CDR3s marked CD4+ lineage. A reported CD4+/CD8+ bias affected most V and J genes in naive cells.

This sequence originates from a pool of human donors in good health; the sample pools cells from several healthy donors. The V call is TRBV6-5, the J call TRBJ1-1, with D unclear. The sample consisted of naive CD4+ and CD8+ T cells sorted from blood, pooled from several donors. As DNA, the CDR3 is TGTGCCAGCACCTCTGAGGCTTCACTAACCACTGAAGCTTTCTTT. Translated, it gives CASTSEASLTTEAFF.